Each of the 5 T cell receptor beta chains below was sequenced from the same sample in a study of T cells in Graves' hyperthyroidism and ophthalmopathy. Template material for amplifying TCR beta CDR3 regions consisted of RNA transcripts. Carried out on the TCR CDR3, a first-round RT-PCR used the HTBI primer set. A single record per CDR3 protein comes from TCRdb applying MiXCR to the multiplex PCR reads. Found here are about 590,000 distinct CDR3 sequences, approximately 15% of them singletons; the top ten hold approximately 7%. The sample comprised blood. These receptors all come from a woman aged 25 to 39 with Graves' hyperthyroidism.

This rearrangement joins TRBV11-2 to TRBJ2-2, with TRBD2 identical over 9 bases. The germline gives CDR1 SGHAT, CDR2 FQNNGV. V dropped 3 bases and J dropped 5; count of bases not matched to a gene: 1. The CDR3 covers 14 residues. CDR3 DNA sequence: TGTGCCAGCAGCTTTGCGGGAGGGACCGGGGAGCTGTTTTTT. Protein: CASSFAGGTGELFF.

This clonotype was seen many times. This chain joins TRBV30 and TRBJ2-1; no firm D call. Germline V gene lookup returns CDR1 GTSNPN and CDR2 SVGIG (reference sequence). V gave up 0 bases and J gave up 8 bases, with 8 bases separating them. The CDR3 runs to 12 residues. CDR3 coding DNA: TGTGCCTGGAGTGTACGGATTCATGAGCAGTTCTTC. Translation: CAWSVRIHEQFF.

The chain combines TRBV4-3 with TRBJ2-5; 9 bases line up with TRBD2. CDR1 and CDR2 from the germline V gene are LGHNA and YSLEER. The CDR3 runs 16 residues. Trimming removed 5 bases from V and 5 bases from J; junction bases left unmatched: 12. CDR3 in amino acids: CASSSHSTSGGETQYF. The CDR3 nucleotides are TGCGCCAGCAGCTCACACTCGACTAGCGGTGGGGAGACCCAGTACTTC.

A remark on this clonotype: Mismatch with germline at one junction end may stem from a read error. V and J are TRBV12-3 or TRBV12-4 and TRBJ2-4, with D possibly matching TRBD1 (6 bases). This CDR3 is built from 13 residues. The CDR3 here is CASSRTAENIQYF. CDR3 coding DNA: TGTGCCAGCAGTAGGACAGCCGAAAACATTCAGTACTTC.

The chain employs TRBV6-5 and TRBJ1-1; the D is unclear. Trimming removed 2 bases from V and 6 bases from J, with 13 bases in between. Germline values: CDR1 MNHEY, CDR2 SVGAGI. The CDR3 is made up of 14 amino acids. CDR3 residues: CASSYIPTWAEAFF. CDR3 nucleotide sequence: TGTGCCAGCAGTTACATACCGACGTGGGCTGAAGCTTTCTTT.